Presented here are 31 T cell receptor beta chains from one specimen sequenced in a study of monozygotic twins with inflammatory bowel disease. TCRdb reprocessed the 5' RACE reads and stores each CDR3 protein as one record, lacking DNA. The sample table includes approximately 340,000 distinct CDR3 sequences. Sequenced input: blood. These receptors were obtained from a human donor with ulcerative colitis or Crohn's disease, or a healthy co-twin of an affected twin (not recorded which).

V is TRBV28 and J is TRBJ2-3; the D call from TCRdb, TRBD2, cannot be confirmed without DNA. Per germline, CDR1 MDHEN and CDR2 SYDVKM. The CDR3 runs to 16 residues. The CDR3 spells CASSTPLAGGKDTQYF. The full variable domain, rest sourced from reference TRBV28 and TRBJ2-3, is DVKVTQSSRYLVKRTGEKVFLECVQDMDHENMFWYRQDPGLGLRLIYFSYDVKMKEKGDIPEGYSVSREKKERFSLILESASTNQTSMYLCASSTPLAGGKDTQYFGPGTRLTVL.

The chain employs TRBV4-1 and TRBJ2-2; TCRdb's D call, TRBD1, is unchecked because there is no DNA. This CDR3 region has 16 residues. In germline, CDR1 is MGHRA, CDR2 YSYEKL. The CDR3 spells CASSQVRGAGTGELFF.

The rearrangement joins TRBV6-1 to TRBJ2-1; no DNA is available, so the TRBD1 call from TCRdb remains unchecked. Germline CDR1 is MNHNS and CDR2 is SASEGT. The CDR3 is 14 amino acids. The CDR3 loop is CASSPRTGHNEQFF.

The chain recombines TRBV27 with TRBJ2-7; TCRdb gives TRBD1 as the D gene, but with no DNA this cannot be confirmed. Germline CDR1 MNHEY, CDR2 SMNVEV (reference sequence). The CDR3 has 15 amino acids. This CDR3 reads CASSFRSRGSYEQYF.

The chain employs TRBV28 and TRBJ1-2; TCRdb lists TRBD1, though no DNA is available to test this call. CDR1 and CDR2 (germline): MDHEN, SYDVKM. The CDR3 extends over 14 amino acids. CDR3 sequence reads: CASAGGRSNYGYTF.

V usage is TRBV4-3 and J usage is TRBJ2-6; TCRdb's D gene call, TRBD1, goes unchecked for lack of DNA. The CDR3 covers 17 residues. Germline V gene data show CDR1 as LGHNA and CDR2 as YSLEER. CDR3 sequence: CASSQDGGSSGANVLTF.

V and J are TRBV12-3 or TRBV12-4 and TRBJ1-1; no DNA is available, so the TRBD1 call from TCRdb remains unchecked. The CDR3 is made up of 13 amino acids. The CDR3 region is CASSQGARAEAFF.

The chain uses TRBV4-1 and TRBJ1-1; TCRdb's D call, TRBD1, is unchecked because there is no DNA. The germline V gene encodes CDR1 MGHRA and CDR2 YSYEKL. CDR3 length equals 12 residues. Here the CDR3 reads CASSPGVRGAFF.

The chain combines TRBV20-1 with TRBJ1-5; without DNA, the TCRdb call of TRBD1 cannot be checked. The CDR3 extends over 15 amino acids. From germline, CDR1 is DFQATT and CDR2 SNEGSKA (reference sequence). The CDR3 region is CSARLNTGGNQPQHF.

The chain links TRBV5-1 to TRBJ1-6. CDR3 length: 15 residues. CDR1 and CDR2 (germline): SGHRS, YFSETQ. This CDR3 is CASSLGSGTNSPLHF.

V usage is TRBV6-5 and J usage is TRBJ2-1; no DNA is available, so the TRBD2 call from TCRdb remains unchecked. The germline CDR1 and CDR2 sequences are MNHEY and SVGAGI. The CDR3 loop spans 11 amino acids. The chain's CDR3 is CASSSSGHRFF.

The chain couples TRBV6-5 to TRBJ1-3. The CDR3 is 18 amino acids. CDR1 is MNHEY and CDR2 is SVGAGI in the germline V gene. The CDR3 region is CVSSYSSKAAALGNTIYF.

J is TRBJ1-5 and V is TRBV28; TCRdb picks TRBD1, but there is no DNA to check that call. This CDR3 has 14 amino acids. The germline V gene encodes CDR1 MDHEN and CDR2 SYDVKM. This CDR3 is CASSPDRGRQPQHF.

V gene TRBV3-1 combines with J gene TRBJ2-7; TCRdb lists TRBD2, though no DNA is available to test this call. The germline CDR1 and CDR2 sequences are LGHDT and YNNKEL (reference sequence). This CDR3 has 16 amino acids. CDR3 protein: CASSQESGRWTYEQYF.

The V and J genes are TRBV5-1 and TRBJ2-7; the D gene TCRdb calls, TRBD1, cannot be checked with no DNA. CDR3 length: 15 residues. Germline-derived CDR1 and CDR2 are SGHRS and YFSETQ. Here the CDR3 reads CASSQQPGQTYEQYF.

This rearrangement joins TRBV19 to TRBJ1-2. Per the germline V gene, CDR1 is LNHDA and CDR2 is SQIVND (reference sequence). This CDR3 has 18 amino acids. The chain's CDR3 is CASSIETERGLRTNGYTF.

The rearrangement joins TRBV5-1 to TRBJ2-7; TCRdb's D call of TRBD2 is untestable without DNA. The CDR3 covers 17 residues. From germline, CDR1 is SGHRS and CDR2 YFSETQ. The CDR3 is CASSLELAGKITYEQYF.

The genes are TRBV5-1 and TRBJ1-5; the D gene TCRdb calls, TRBD1, cannot be checked with no DNA. The CDR3 has 18 amino acids. Germline CDR1 is SGHRS and CDR2 is YFSETQ. CDR3 residues: CASSLAQGDRYSNQPQHF.

The chain carries TRBV5-1 and TRBJ2-7; the D call from TCRdb, TRBD1, cannot be confirmed without DNA. The CDR3 is 16 amino acids. The V gene's germline CDR1 is SGHRS and CDR2 YFSETQ. The CDR3 spells CASSTGTGISTYEQYF.

The chain is built from TRBV20-1 and TRBJ1-2. The CDR3 consists of 11 residues. CDR1 is DFQATT and CDR2 is SNEGSKA in the germline V gene (reference sequence). The CDR3 loop reads CSARQDYGYTF.

The rearrangement links TRBV19 to TRBJ2-2; the D gene TCRdb calls, TRBD1, cannot be checked with no DNA. Germline V gene lookup returns CDR1 LNHDA and CDR2 SQIVND (reference sequence). The CDR3 extends over 16 amino acids. CDR3 region: CASSIVPGQGYGELFF.

The rearrangement links TRBV7-2 to TRBJ2-1. The CDR3 runs to 15 residues. Germline V gives CDR1 SGHTA, CDR2 FQGNSA. CDR3 residues: CASAKRERSYNEQFF.

This sequence joins TRBV9 and TRBJ1-1; TCRdb lists TRBD1, though no DNA is available to test this call. Germline lookup yields CDR1 SGDLS and CDR2 YYNGEE. The CDR3 sequence is 15 residues long. The CDR3: CASSVATGGYTEAFF.

The chain recombines TRBV10-3 with TRBJ2-1. The CDR3 extends over 11 amino acids. Germline CDR1 ENHRY, CDR2 SYGVKD. This CDR3 is CAISEKEKQFF.

This chain joins TRBV28 and TRBJ1-5; TCRdb returns TRBD1, unconfirmable since there is no DNA. The V gene's germline CDR1 is MDHEN and CDR2 SYDVKM. The CDR3 loop spans 15 amino acids. CDR3 loop: CASRTRQGGNQPQHF.

V usage is TRBV10-3 and J usage is TRBJ2-1; the D call from TCRdb, TRBD1, cannot be confirmed without DNA. In germline, CDR1 is ENHRY, CDR2 SYGVKD. The CDR3 is 11 amino acids. CDR3 protein: CAIGGGGEQFF.

CDR3 protein: CASSPLLAGALNEQFF. This chain connects TRBV12-3 or TRBV12-4 to TRBJ2-1; absent DNA, TCRdb's TRBD2 call cannot be checked. The CDR3 is made up of 16 amino acids.

V gene TRBV28 combines with J gene TRBJ2-7; TCRdb's D call, TRBD1, is unchecked because there is no DNA. The length of the CDR3 is 14 residues. Germline V gene data show CDR1 as MDHEN and CDR2 as SYDVKM. The CDR3: CASLKGQGSYEQYF.

The chain has TRBV19 and TRBJ2-5. The CDR3 loop spans 14 amino acids. CDR1 is LNHDA, CDR2 SQIVND, per germline (reference sequence). This CDR3 reads CASSIGSSRETQYF.

The genes are TRBV20-1 and TRBJ2-5; TCRdb designates TRBD1, a call that cannot be tested without DNA. CDR3 length: 16 amino acids. Germline-derived CDR1 and CDR2 are DFQATT and SNEGSKA (reference sequence). The CDR3 loop is CSARGARDRGQETQYF.

This sequence joins TRBV6-5 and TRBJ2-7; TCRdb lists TRBD1, though no DNA is available to test this call. The CDR3 totals 16 residues. Per the germline V gene, CDR1 is MNHEY and CDR2 is SVGAGI. This CDR3 reads CASSYLLGHDLYEQYF.